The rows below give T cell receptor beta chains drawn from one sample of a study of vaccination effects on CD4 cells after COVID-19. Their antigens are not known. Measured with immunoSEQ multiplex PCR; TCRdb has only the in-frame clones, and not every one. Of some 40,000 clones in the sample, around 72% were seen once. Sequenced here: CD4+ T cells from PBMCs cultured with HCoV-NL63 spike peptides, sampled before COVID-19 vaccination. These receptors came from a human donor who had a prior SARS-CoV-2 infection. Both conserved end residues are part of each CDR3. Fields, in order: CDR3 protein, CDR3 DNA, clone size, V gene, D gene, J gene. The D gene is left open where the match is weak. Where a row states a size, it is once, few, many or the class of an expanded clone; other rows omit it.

CASSYSTGRGYQPQHF | TGTGCCAGCAGTTACTCGACGGGAAGGGGCTACCAGCCCCAGCATTTT | . | TRBV6-2/TRBV6-3 | . | TRBJ1-5
CASRPGTGGVYEQYF | TGTGCCAGCAGACCCGGGACAGGGGGCGTATACGAGCAGTACTTC | . | TRBV7-2 | TRBD1 | TRBJ2-7
CASSSRLADTQYF | TGTGCCAGCAGCTCGAGACTGGCAGATACGCAGTATTTT | few | TRBV5-4 | . | TRBJ2-3
CSVQIQGHSSEAFF | TGCAGCGTGCAAATACAGGGGCACTCGAGTGAAGCTTTCTTT | . | TRBV29-1 | TRBD1 | TRBJ1-1
CASSQGGSSGTGANVLTF | TGTGCCAGCAGCCAAGGGGGGTCTAGCGGGACTGGGGCCAACGTCCTGACTTTC | . | TRBV3-1/TRBV3-2 | TRBD2 | TRBJ2-6
CASSSGQGSYGYTF | TGTGCCAGCAGTTCGGGACAGGGATCCTATGGCTACACCTTC | . | TRBV6-5 | TRBD1 | TRBJ1-2
CASSHGTGYTEAFF | TGTGCCAGTAGTCACGGGACAGGGTATACTGAAGCTTTCTTT | . | TRBV19 | TRBD1 | TRBJ1-1
CATSTGLAITDTQYF | TGTGCCACCAGCACAGGACTAGCGATCACAGATACGCAGTATTTT | . | TRBV15 | TRBD2 | TRBJ2-3
CASSLFLAGELFF | TGTGCCAGCAGCTTATTTCTAGCCGGGGAGCTGTTTTTT | few | TRBV11-3 | . | TRBJ2-2
CATGDRERYGYTF | TGTGCCACCGGGGACCGCGAGCGCTATGGCTACACCTTC | few | TRBV19 | . | TRBJ1-2
CASSQVPFPVHYEQYF | TGTGCCAGCAGCCAAGTTCCTTTCCCAGTTCATTACGAGCAGTACTTC | . | TRBV3-1/TRBV3-2 | . | TRBJ2-7
CASSWGWGDTQYF | TGTGCCAGCAGCTGGGGGTGGGGAGATACGCAGTATTTT | . | TRBV5-8 | . | TRBJ2-3
CASSFGVGTDLNEQFF | TGTGCCAGCAGTTTTGGCGTGGGGACCGACCTCAATGAGCAGTTCTTC | . | TRBV6-2/TRBV6-3 | . | TRBJ2-1
CASSLLIGLVDTEAFF | TGTGCCAGCAGCTTATTGATAGGCCTTGTTGACACTGAAGCTTTCTTT | . | TRBV5-6 | . | TRBJ1-1
CASSQTTGGLQPQHF | TGTGCCAGCAGCCAAACGACAGGGGGCCTTCAGCCCCAGCATTTT | . | TRBV4-2 | TRBD1 | TRBJ1-5
CASRQTGNPDTQYF | TGCGCCAGCAGACAAACAGGGAACCCAGATACGCAGTATTTT | . | TRBV5-1 | . | TRBJ2-3
CASSFRVPSSYEQYF | TGTGCCAGCAGCTTTCGTGTCCCGAGCTCCTACGAGCAGTACTTC | once | TRBV11-2 | . | TRBJ2-7
CAQSRTGASYGYTF | TGTGCCCAATCTCGGACAGGGGCGAGCTATGGCTACACCTTC | . | TRBV30 | TRBD1 | TRBJ1-2
CASSVLLATAGELFF | TGTGCCAGCAGTGTTTTGCTAGCGACAGCCGGGGAGCTGTTTTTT | few | TRBV2 | . | TRBJ2-2
CSVDYQGTDTQYF | TGCAGCGTTGATTACCAGGGCACAGATACGCAGTATTTT | . | TRBV29-1 | . | TRBJ2-3
CASSPTRGYEQYF | TGTGCCAGCAGTCCCACGAGGGGCTACGAGCAGTACTTC | few | TRBV27 | . | TRBJ2-7
CASSFMWGAGDTGELFF | TGTGCCAGCAGTTTTATGTGGGGGGCAGGCGACACCGGGGAGCTGTTTTTT | . | TRBV27 | . | TRBJ2-2
CASSPLGTGPGNTIYF | TGTGCCAGCAGCCCCTTGGGGACAGGGCCTGGAAACACCATATATTTT | . | TRBV11-2 | TRBD1 | TRBJ1-3
CASSSEGPNYGYTF | TGCGCCAGCAGCTCTGAGGGGCCCAACTATGGCTACACCTTC | few | TRBV5-1 | . | TRBJ1-2
CASSLEIGPQVNTGELFF | TGTGCCAGCAGCTTAGAGATAGGCCCCCAAGTCAACACCGGGGAGCTGTTTTTT | few | TRBV7-9 | . | TRBJ2-2
CASSFRVVYEQYF | TGTGCCAGCAGCTTTAGGGTAGTCTACGAGCAGTACTTC | . | TRBV5-6 | . | TRBJ2-7
CASSVAREFNTGELFF | TGTGCCAGCAGCGTGGCCCGGGAGTTTAACACCGGGGAGCTGTTTTTT | . | TRBV7-2 | . | TRBJ2-2
CASSFAGSSYNEQFF | TGTGCCAGCAGCTTTGCCGGAAGCTCCTACAATGAGCAGTTCTTC | . | TRBV5-5 | . | TRBJ2-1
CATWDQNNEQFF | TGTGCCACCTGGGACCAAAACAATGAGCAGTTCTTC | . | TRBV5-4 | . | TRBJ2-1
CASSLSFGTGADNEQFF | TGTGCCAGCAGCTTAAGCTTCGGGACAGGGGCCGACAATGAGCAGTTCTTC | . | TRBV11-2 | TRBD1 | TRBJ2-1
CASIPSGTDTQYF | TGTGCCAGCATCCCCAGCGGCACAGATACGCAGTATTTT | few | TRBV6-6 | . | TRBJ2-3
CASSREGAEQFF | TGTGCCAGCAGCCGGGAGGGGGCTGAGCAGTTCTTC | . | TRBV2 | . | TRBJ2-1
CASSRTSGGETQYF | TGTGCCAGCAGCCGGACTAGTGGCGGAGAGACCCAGTACTTC | . | TRBV11-3 | TRBD2 | TRBJ2-5
CSASVLYNEQFF | TGCAGTGCTAGTGTTCTCTACAATGAGCAGTTCTTC | few | TRBV20-1 | . | TRBJ2-1
CASSISELGLSGNTIYF | TGTGCCAGTAGTATCTCAGAATTGGGACTGTCTGGAAACACCATATATTTT | . | TRBV19 | . | TRBJ1-3
CASSLRARANYGYTF | TGTGCCAGCAGTTTGAGGGCAAGAGCTAACTATGGCTACACCTTC | . | TRBV6-5 | . | TRBJ1-2
CASSLAPHTDTQYF | TGTGCCAGTAGTCTAGCGCCCCACACAGATACGCAGTATTTT | . | TRBV19 | . | TRBJ2-3
CASSESRGPYEQYF | TGTGCCAGCAGTGAATCCAGGGGGCCCTACGAGCAGTACTTC | . | TRBV2 | TRBD1 | TRBJ2-7
CASTRDPSYEQYF | TGTGCCAGCACCCGGGACCCCTCCTACGAGCAGTACTTC | . | TRBV6-5 | . | TRBJ2-7
CASRPDRRLGYGYTF | TGTGCCAGCAGACCCGACCGACGCCTAGGCTATGGCTACACCTTC | few | TRBV6-5 | . | TRBJ1-2
CASSFGPLTSGGANEQFF | TGTGCCAGCAGTTTTGGGCCCCTGACTAGCGGGGGGGCGAATGAGCAGTTCTTC | . | TRBV7-3 | TRBD2 | TRBJ2-1
CASSLFPGQETQYF | TGCGCCAGCAGCTTGTTTCCAGGCCAAGAGACCCAGTACTTC | . | TRBV5-1 | . | TRBJ2-5
CASSLGRSTDTQYF | TGTGCCAGCAGCTTAGGCCGCAGCACAGATACGCAGTATTTT | . | TRBV11-3 | . | TRBJ2-3
CASSGDRGNSPLHF | TGTGCCAGCAGTGGGGACAGGGGCAATTCACCCCTCCACTTT | . | TRBV2 | TRBD1 | TRBJ1-6
CASKAGVYQETQYF | TGTGCCAGCAAAGCGGGAGTGTACCAAGAGACCCAGTACTTC | . | TRBV27 | TRBD2 | TRBJ2-5
CASRIRGENEQFF | TGTGCCAGCAGAATCAGGGGGGAGAATGAGCAGTTCTTC | . | TRBV25-1 | . | TRBJ2-1
CASSTGAYGYTF | TGTGCCAGCAGCACAGGGGCGTATGGCTACACCTTC | . | TRBV11-3 | TRBD1 | TRBJ1-2
CASTSRSRIYSGANVLTF | TGTGCCAGCACCTCGAGGTCCAGGATATACTCTGGGGCCAACGTCCTGACTTTC | . | TRBV27 | . | TRBJ2-6
CASSPKGTGVGNQPQHF | TGTGCCAGCTCACCAAAAGGGACAGGGGTGGGCAATCAGCCCCAGCATTTT | . | TRBV18 | TRBD1 | TRBJ1-5
CASSQGAENYGYTF | TGTGCCAGCAGTCAGGGGGCTGAAAACTATGGCTACACCTTC | . | TRBV9 | TRBD1 | TRBJ1-2
CASSQDASGSTDTQYF | TGCGCCAGCAGCCAAGATGCTAGCGGAAGCACAGATACGCAGTATTTT | once | TRBV4-3 | TRBD2 | TRBJ2-3
CASSLIAQETQYF | TGTGCCAGCAGCTTAATAGCGCAAGAGACCCAGTACTTC | . | TRBV7-3 | . | TRBJ2-5
CASSPVRDAPNYGYTF | TGTGCCAGCTCACCTGTCCGGGACGCACCGAACTATGGCTACACCTTC | . | TRBV18 | . | TRBJ1-2
CASRVLGIREAFF | TGTGCCAGCAGGGTTTTGGGGATACGTGAAGCTTTCTTT | . | TRBV12-3/TRBV12-4 | . | TRBJ1-1
CASSDRGPTDTQYF | TGTGCCAGCTCAGACAGAGGTCCCACAGATACGCAGTATTTT | . | TRBV6-5 | . | TRBJ2-3
CASSLAGDAYEQYF | TGCGCCAGCAGCTTGGCGGGGGACGCCTACGAGCAGTACTTC | once | TRBV5-1 | . | TRBJ2-7
CASSFRSGANVLTF | TGTGCCAGCAGCTTCCGCTCTGGGGCCAACGTCCTGACTTTC | . | TRBV5-6 | . | TRBJ2-6
CASSSVRGQFPEKLFF | TGTGCCAGCAGCTCCGTTCGAGGACAATTTCCTGAAAAACTGTTTTTT | . | TRBV7-9 | . | TRBJ1-4
CASSPIGLNTEAFF | TGTGCCAGCAGCCCCATAGGCCTGAACACTGAAGCTTTCTTT | once | TRBV7-9 | . | TRBJ1-1